This TCR beta chain was captured by sequencing in a study of T cells after posttransplantation cyclophosphamide. Regarding the study as a whole: Skin or GI-infiltrating T cells shared few TRB sequences with blood.

TCRdb's copy holds only in-frame clones and misses some; the assay was immunoSEQ multiplex PCR. The sample has 11,000 or so clones, under 2.5% seen once. The sample holds a few counts of this clone. The antigen remains undetermined. The ends lost 5 bases at V and 4 bases at J; junction bases unmatched: 4. From germline, CDR1 is SGHTA and CDR2 FQGTGA. CDR3 length equals 14 residues. Cyclophosphamide on days +3 and +4 followed busulfan-fludarabine conditioning and a marrow graft. This chain uses TRBV7-3 with TRBJ2-2, with 7 positions matching TRBD1. Sequenced here: PBMCs, sampled after allogeneic stem cell transplant with posttransplant cyclophosphamide. The sequence was collected from a male patient between 25 and 39 years old who received an allogeneic stem cell transplant from a related donor, was CMV-positive, and had no GVHD. Some T cells may be transferred from the graft donor. The CDR3 DNA is TGTGCCAGCAGCGTACAGGGGTCCACCGGGGAGCTGTTTTTT. Translation gives CASSVQGSTGELFF.